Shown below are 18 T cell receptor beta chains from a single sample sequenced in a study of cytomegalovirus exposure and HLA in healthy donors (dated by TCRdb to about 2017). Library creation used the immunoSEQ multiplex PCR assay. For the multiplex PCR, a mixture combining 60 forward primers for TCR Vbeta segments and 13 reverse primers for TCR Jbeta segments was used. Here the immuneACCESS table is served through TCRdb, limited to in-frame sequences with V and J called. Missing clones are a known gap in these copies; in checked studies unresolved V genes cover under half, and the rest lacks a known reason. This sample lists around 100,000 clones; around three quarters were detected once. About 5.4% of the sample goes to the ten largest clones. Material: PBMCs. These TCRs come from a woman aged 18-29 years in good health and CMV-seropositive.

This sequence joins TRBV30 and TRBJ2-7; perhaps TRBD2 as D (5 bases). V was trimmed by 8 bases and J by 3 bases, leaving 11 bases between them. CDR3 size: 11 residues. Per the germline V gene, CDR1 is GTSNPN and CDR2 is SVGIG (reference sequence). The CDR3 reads CALTSYYEQYF. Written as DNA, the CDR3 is TGTGCCCTTACTAGTTACTACGAGCAGTACTTC.

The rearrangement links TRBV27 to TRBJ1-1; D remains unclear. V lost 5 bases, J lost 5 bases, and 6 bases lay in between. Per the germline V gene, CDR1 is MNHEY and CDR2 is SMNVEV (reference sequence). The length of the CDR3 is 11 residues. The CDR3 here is CASSTDTEAFF. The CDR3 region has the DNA TGTGCCAGCAGTACTGATACTGAAGCTTTCTTT.

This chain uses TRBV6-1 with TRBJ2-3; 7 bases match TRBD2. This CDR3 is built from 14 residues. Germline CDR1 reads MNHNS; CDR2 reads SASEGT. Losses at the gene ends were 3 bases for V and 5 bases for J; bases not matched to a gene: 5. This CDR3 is CASSDLAGVDTQYF. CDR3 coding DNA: TGTGCCAGCAGTGACTTGGCGGGAGTAGATACGCAGTATTTT.

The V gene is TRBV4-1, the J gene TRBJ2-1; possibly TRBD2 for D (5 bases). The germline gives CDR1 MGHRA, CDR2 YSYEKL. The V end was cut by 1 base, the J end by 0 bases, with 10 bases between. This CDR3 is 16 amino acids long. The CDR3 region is CASSQAGGFSYNEQFF. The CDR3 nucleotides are TGCGCCAGCAGCCAAGCGGGCGGGTTCTCCTACAATGAGCAGTTCTTC.

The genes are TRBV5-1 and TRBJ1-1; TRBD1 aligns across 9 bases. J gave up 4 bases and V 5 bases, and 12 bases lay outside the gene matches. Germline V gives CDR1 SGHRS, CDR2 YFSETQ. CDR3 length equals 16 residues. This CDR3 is CASRTVGQGLATEAFF. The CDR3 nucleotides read TGCGCCAGCAGAACCGTGGGACAGGGTTTGGCCACTGAAGCTTTCTTT.

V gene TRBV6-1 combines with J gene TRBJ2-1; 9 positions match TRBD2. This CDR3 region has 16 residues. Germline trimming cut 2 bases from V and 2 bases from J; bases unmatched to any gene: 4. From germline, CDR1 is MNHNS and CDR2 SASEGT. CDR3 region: CASSESSGRPYNEQFF. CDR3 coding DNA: TGTGCCAGCAGTGAATCCAGCGGGAGGCCCTACAATGAGCAGTTCTTC.

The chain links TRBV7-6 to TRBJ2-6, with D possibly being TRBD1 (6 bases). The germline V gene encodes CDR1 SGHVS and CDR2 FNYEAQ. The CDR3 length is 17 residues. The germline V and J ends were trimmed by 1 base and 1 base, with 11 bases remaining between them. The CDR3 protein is CASSLEVQGSGANVLTF. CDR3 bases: TGTGCCAGCAGCTTAGAAGTACAGGGATCTGGGGCCAACGTCCTGACTTTC.

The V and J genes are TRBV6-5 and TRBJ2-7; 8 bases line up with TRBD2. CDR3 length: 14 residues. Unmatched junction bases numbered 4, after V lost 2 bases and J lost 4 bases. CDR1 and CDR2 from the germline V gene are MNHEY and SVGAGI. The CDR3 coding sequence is TGTGCCAGCAGTTACGGACTAGCAGGATACGAGCAGTACTTC. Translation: CASSYGLAGYEQYF.

The CDR3 protein is CASTSTWGDRYNEQFF. In DNA form, the CDR3 reads TGTGCCAGCACCTCAACATGGGGGGATCGCTACAATGAGCAGTTCTTC. The V and J genes are TRBV28 and TRBJ2-1; perhaps TRBD2 as D (6 bases). Looked up from germline, CDR1 is MDHEN and CDR2 is SYDVKM. V was pared by 7 bases and J by 3 bases, with 19 bases between. This CDR3 has 16 amino acids.

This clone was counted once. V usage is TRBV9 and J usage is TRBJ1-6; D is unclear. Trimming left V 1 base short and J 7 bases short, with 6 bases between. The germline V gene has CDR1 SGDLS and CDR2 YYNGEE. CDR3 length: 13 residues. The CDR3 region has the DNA TGTGCCAGCAGCGTATTAGCGAATTCACCCCTCCACTTT. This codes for CASSVLANSPLHF.

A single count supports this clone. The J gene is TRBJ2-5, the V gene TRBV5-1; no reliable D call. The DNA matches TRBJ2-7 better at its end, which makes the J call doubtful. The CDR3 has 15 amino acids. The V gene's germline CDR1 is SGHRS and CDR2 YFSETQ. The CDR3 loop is CASSSGQAPSYEQYF. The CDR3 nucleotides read TGCGCCAGCAGCTCTGGGCAGGCGCCATCCTACGAGCAGTACTTC.

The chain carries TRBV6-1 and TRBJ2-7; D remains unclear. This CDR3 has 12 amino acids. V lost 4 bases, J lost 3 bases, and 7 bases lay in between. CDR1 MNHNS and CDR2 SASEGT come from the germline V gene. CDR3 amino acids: CASSAESYEQYF. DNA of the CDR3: TGTGCCAGCAGTGCGGAGAGCTACGAGCAGTACTTC.

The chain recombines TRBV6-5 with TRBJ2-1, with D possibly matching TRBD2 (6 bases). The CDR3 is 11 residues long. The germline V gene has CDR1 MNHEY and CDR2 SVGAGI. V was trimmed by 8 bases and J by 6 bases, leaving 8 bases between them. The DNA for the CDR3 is TGTGCCAGCCGGGGAGGCAATGAGCAGTTCTTC. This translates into CASRGGNEQFF.

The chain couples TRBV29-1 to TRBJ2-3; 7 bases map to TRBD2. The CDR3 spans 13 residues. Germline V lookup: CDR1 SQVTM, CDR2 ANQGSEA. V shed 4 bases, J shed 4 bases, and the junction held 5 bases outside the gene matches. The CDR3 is CSVAGRHSDTQYF. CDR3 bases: TGCAGCGTTGCCGGGAGGCACTCAGATACGCAGTATTTT.

DNA of the CDR3: TGTGCCAGCAGTGCGACGGGGGGGCAGGGCACTGAAGCTTTCTTT. Translated, it gives CASSATGGQGTEAFF. V is TRBV6-4 and J is TRBJ1-1, with D perhaps TRBD1 (6 bases). V was shortened by 4 bases and J by 4 bases, with 16 bases between the two germline ends. Germline V gene sequence: CDR1 MRHNA, CDR2 SNTAGT. The CDR3 loop spans 15 amino acids.

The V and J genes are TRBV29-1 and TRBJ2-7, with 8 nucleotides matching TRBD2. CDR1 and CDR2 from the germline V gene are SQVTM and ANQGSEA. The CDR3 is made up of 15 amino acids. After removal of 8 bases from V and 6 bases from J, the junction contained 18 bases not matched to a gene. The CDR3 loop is CSCTIAGPGLLEQYF. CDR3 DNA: TGCAGCTGTACTATAGCGGGACCGGGCCTCCTCGAGCAGTACTTC.

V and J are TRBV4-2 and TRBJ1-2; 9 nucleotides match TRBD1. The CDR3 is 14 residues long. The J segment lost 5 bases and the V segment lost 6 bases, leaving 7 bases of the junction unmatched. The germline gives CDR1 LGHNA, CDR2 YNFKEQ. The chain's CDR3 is CASSRQGGSYGYTF. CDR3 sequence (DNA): TGTGCCAGCAGTCGACAGGGGGGTAGTTATGGCTACACCTTC.

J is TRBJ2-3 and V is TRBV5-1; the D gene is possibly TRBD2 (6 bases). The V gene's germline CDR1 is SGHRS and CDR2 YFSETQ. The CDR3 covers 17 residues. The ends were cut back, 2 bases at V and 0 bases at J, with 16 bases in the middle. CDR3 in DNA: TGCGCCAGCAGCTTTCATCTTAGCGGATCTAGCACAGATACGCAGTATTTT. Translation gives CASSFHLSGSSTDTQYF.